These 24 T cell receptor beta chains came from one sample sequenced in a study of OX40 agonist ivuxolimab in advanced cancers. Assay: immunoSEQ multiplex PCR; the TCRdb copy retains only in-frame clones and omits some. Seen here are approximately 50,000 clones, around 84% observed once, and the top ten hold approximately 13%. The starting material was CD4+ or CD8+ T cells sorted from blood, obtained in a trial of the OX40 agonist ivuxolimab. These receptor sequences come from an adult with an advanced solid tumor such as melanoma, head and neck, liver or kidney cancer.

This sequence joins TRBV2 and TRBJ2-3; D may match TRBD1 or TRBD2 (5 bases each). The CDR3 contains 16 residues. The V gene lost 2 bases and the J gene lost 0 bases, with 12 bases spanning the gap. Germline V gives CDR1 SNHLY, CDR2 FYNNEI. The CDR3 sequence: CASSELEGYSTDTQYF. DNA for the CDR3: TGTGCCAGCAGTGAACTAGAGGGGTATAGCACAGATACGCAGTATTTT.

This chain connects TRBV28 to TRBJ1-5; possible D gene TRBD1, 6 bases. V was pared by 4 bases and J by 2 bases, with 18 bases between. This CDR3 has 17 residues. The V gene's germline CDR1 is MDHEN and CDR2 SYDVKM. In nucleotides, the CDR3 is TGTGCCAGCAGTTCCCCACATCGACAGGCTCGCAATCAGCCCCAGCATTTT. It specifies CASSSPHRQARNQPQHF.

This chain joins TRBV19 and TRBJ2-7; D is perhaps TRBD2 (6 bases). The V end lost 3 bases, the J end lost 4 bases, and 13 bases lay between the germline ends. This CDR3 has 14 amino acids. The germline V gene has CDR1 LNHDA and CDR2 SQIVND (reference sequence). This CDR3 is CASSISSDRYEQYF. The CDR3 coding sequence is TGTGCCAGTAGTATTTCTAGCGATCGGTACGAGCAGTACTTC. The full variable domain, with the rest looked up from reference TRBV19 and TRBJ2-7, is DGGITQSPKYLFRKEGQNVTLSCEQNLNHDAMYWYRQDPGQGLRLIYYSQIVNDFQKGDIAEGYSVSREKKESFPLTVTSAQKNPTAFYLCASSISSDRYEQYFGPGTRLTVT.

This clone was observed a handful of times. The CDR3 loop reads CASSQEGRKGGPLHF. DNA for the CDR3: TGTGCCAGCAGCCAAGAGGGACGAAAAGGTGGACCCCTCCACTTT. The chain is built from TRBV14 and TRBJ1-6, with D possibly matching TRBD1 (5 bases). The CDR3 spans 15 residues. Germline lookup yields CDR1 SGHDN and CDR2 FVKESK. Trimming pared 0 bases from V and 12 bases from J, leaving 15 bases between.

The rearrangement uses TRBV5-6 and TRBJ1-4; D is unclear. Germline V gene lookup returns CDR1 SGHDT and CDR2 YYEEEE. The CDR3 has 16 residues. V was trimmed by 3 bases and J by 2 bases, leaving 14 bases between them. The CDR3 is CASSSAGDTTNEKLFF. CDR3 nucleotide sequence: TGTGCCAGCAGCTCGGCGGGTGATACCACTAATGAAAAACTGTTTTTT.

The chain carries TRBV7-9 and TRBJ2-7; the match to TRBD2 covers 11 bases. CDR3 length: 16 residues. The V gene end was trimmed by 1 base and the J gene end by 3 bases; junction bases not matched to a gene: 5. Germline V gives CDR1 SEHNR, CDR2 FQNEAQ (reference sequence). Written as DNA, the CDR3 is TGTGCCAGCAGCTTAGGGCCTAGCGGGGGGATCTACGAGCAGTACTTC. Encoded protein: CASSLGPSGGIYEQYF.

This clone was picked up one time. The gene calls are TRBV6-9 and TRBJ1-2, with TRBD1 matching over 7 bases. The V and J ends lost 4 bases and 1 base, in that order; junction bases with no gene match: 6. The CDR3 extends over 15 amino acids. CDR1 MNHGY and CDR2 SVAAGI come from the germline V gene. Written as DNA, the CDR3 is TGTGCCAGCAGTTCTCCGGGACAGCTTAACTATGGCTACACCTTC. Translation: CASSSPGQLNYGYTF.

DNA for the CDR3: TGTGCCAGCAGTGCAGGGCCTAATAGCAATCAGCCCCAGCATTTT. It encodes CASSAGPNSNQPQHF. The chain is built from TRBV2 and TRBJ1-5; perhaps TRBD1 as D (5 bases). The length of the CDR3 is 15 residues. Trimming took off 4 bases at V and 0 bases at J, with 10 bases between the two ends. CDR1 is SNHLY and CDR2 is FYNNEI in the germline V gene.

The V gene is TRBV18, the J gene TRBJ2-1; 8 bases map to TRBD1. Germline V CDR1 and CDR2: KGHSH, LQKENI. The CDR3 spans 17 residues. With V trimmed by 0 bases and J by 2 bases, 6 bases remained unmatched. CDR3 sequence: CASSPPTGTGAYNEQFF. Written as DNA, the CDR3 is TGTGCCAGCTCACCACCGACCGGGACAGGTGCCTACAATGAGCAGTTCTTC.

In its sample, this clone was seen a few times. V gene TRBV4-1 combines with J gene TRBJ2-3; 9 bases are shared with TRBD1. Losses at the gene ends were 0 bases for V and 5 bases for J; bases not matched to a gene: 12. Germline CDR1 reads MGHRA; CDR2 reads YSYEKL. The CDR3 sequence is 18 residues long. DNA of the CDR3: TGCGCCAGCAGCCAAGAAGGCTTACAGGACAGGGGAATAGATACGCAGTATTTT. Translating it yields CASSQEGLQDRGIDTQYF.

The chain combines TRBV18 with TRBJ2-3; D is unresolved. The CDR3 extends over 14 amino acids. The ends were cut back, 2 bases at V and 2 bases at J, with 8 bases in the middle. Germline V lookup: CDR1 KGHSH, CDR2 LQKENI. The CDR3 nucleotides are TGTGCCAGCTCACCAGACTGGTCCACAGATACGCAGTATTTT. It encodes CASSPDWSTDTQYF. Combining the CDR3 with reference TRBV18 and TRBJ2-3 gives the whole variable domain NAGVMQNPRHLVRRRGQEARLRCSPMKGHSHVYWYRQLPEEGLKFMVYLQKENIIDESGMPKERFSAEFPKEGPSILRIQQVVRGDSAAYFCASSPDWSTDTQYFGPGTRLTVL.

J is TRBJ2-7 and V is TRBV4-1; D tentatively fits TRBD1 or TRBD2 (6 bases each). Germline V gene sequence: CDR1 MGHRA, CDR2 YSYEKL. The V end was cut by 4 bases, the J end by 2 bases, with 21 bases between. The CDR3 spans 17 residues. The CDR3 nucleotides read TGCGCCAGCAGCCTCGGAATTGGAGGGACAATTCCCTACGAGCAGTACTTC. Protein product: CASSLGIGGTIPYEQYF.

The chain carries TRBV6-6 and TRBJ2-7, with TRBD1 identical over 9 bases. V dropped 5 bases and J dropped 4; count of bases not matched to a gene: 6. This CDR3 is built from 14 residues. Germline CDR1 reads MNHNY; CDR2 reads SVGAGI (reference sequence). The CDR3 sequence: CASSGQTGGYEQYF. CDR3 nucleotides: TGTGCCAGCAGTGGACAGACAGGGGGTTACGAGCAGTACTTC.

The CDR3 DNA is TGTGCCAGCTCAAGAAGTTCCCAAGAGACCCAGTACTTC. This sequence encodes CASSRSSQETQYF. The chain has TRBV18 and TRBJ2-5; no definite D call. The CDR3 has 13 amino acids. The V end was cut by 5 bases, the J end by 1 base, with 8 bases between. The V gene's germline CDR1 is KGHSH and CDR2 LQKENI. Variable domain in full (rest from reference TRBV18 and TRBJ2-5): NAGVMQNPRHLVRRRGQEARLRCSPMKGHSHVYWYRQLPEEGLKFMVYLQKENIIDESGMPKERFSAEFPKEGPSILRIQQVVRGDSAAYFCASSRSSQETQYFGPGTRLLVL.

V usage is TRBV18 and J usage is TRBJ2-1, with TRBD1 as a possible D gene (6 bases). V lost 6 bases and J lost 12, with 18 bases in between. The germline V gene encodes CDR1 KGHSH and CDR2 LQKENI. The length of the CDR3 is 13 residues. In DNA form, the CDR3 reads TGTGCCAGCTCCTCTTCGACAGGAGAAGGGCAGTTCTTC. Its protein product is CASSSSTGEGQFF.

This chain's CDR3 is CASSGTGVQPQHF. In DNA, the CDR3 is TGTGCCAGCAGCGGCACAGGGGTTCAGCCCCAGCATTTT. The V call is TRBV2, the J call TRBJ1-5; TRBD1 matches at 7 bases. With V trimmed by 6 bases and J by 6 bases, 5 bases remained unmatched. Germline CDR1 and CDR2: SNHLY and FYNNEI. The CDR3 loop spans 13 amino acids.

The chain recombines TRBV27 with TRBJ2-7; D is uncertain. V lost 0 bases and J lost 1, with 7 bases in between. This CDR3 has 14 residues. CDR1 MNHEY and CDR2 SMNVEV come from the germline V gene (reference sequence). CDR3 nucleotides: TGTGCCAGCAGTTTATCGATCGGGTCCTACGAGCAGTACTTC. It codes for CASSLSIGSYEQYF.

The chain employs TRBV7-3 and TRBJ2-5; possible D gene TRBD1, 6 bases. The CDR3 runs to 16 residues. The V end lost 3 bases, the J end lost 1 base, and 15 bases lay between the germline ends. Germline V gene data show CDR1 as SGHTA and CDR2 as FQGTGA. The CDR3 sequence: CASSLNAMGAQETQYF. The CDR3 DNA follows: TGTGCCAGCAGCTTGAACGCGATGGGGGCCCAAGAGACCCAGTACTTC.

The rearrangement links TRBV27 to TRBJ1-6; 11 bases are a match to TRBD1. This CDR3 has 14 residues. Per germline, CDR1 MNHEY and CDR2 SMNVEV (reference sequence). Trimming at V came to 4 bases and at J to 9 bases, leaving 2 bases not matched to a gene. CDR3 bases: TGTGCCAGCAGTTCCGGGACAGGGGGTTCACCCCTCCACTTT. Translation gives CASSSGTGGSPLHF.

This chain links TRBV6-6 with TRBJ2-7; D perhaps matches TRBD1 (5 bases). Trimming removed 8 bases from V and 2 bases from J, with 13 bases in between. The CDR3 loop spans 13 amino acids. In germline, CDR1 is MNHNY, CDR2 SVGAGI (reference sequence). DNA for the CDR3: TGTGCCAGCTCCCAATCGGACACCTACGAGCAGTACTTC. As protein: CASSQSDTYEQYF.

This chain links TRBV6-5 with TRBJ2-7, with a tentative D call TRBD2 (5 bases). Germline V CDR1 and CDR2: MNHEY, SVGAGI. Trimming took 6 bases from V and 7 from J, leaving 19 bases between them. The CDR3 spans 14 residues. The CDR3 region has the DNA TGTGCCAGCAGCACCCCCCCCAGGCCGGGAGAGCAGTACTTC. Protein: CASSTPPRPGEQYF.

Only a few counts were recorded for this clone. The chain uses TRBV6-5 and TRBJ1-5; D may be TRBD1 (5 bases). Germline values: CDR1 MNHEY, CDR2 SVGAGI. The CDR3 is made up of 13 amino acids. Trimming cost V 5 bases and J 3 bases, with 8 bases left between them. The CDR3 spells CASSEQANQPQHF. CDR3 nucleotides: TGTGCCAGCAGTGAACAGGCCAATCAGCCCCAGCATTTT.

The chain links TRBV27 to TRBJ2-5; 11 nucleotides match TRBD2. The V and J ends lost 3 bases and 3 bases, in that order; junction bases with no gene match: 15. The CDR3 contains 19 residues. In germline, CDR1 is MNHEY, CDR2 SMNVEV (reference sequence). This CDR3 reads CASSLFPTSGSGWKETQYF. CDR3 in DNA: TGTGCCAGCAGTTTGTTCCCCACTAGCGGGAGTGGGTGGAAAGAGACCCAGTACTTC.

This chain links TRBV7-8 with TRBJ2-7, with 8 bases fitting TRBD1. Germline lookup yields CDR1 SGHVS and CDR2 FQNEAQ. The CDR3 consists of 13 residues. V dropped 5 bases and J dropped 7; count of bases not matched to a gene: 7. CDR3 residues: CASSKDRGGEQYF. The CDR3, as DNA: TGTGCCAGCAGCAAAGACAGGGGCGGAGAGCAGTACTTC.